The 12 T cell receptor beta chains below come from one sample, sequenced in a study of OX40 agonist ivuxolimab in advanced cancers. The library relied on the immunoSEQ multiplex PCR assay. TCRdb retrieved this table from immuneACCESS and kept in-frame rearrangements only. Not all clones are present; in checked studies, unresolved V genes account for under half, and no reason is known for the remainder. In this sample the table shows roughly 70,000 clones, around 90% of which occur a single time. The top ten clones comprise around 0.65% of the sample. The sample consisted of CD4+ or CD8+ T cells sorted from blood, taken in a trial of the OX40 agonist ivuxolimab. Receptors originate from an adult with an advanced solid tumor such as melanoma, head and neck, liver or kidney cancer.

The chain uses TRBV5-5 and TRBJ1-5; D unresolved. The V gene's germline CDR1 is SGHKS and CDR2 YYEKEE (reference sequence). This CDR3 spans 13 amino acids. Trimming removed 5 bases from V and 4 bases from J, with 10 bases in between. The CDR3 is CASSMTDNQPQHF. The CDR3 bases are TGTGCCAGCAGTATGACTGATAATCAGCCCCAGCATTTT.

The chain recombines TRBV6-6 with TRBJ1-2; D not certain. Germline-derived CDR1 and CDR2 are MNHNY and SVGAGI (reference sequence). The CDR3 is 13 residues long. V was clipped by 10 bases and J by 1 base, with 13 bases between them. Here the CDR3 reads CATIFRINYGYTF. CDR3 sequence (DNA): TGTGCCACCATTTTCAGGATTAACTATGGCTACACCTTC.

The chain links TRBV30 to TRBJ2-3; the match to TRBD1 covers 7 bases. CDR1 is GTSNPN, CDR2 SVGIG, per germline (reference sequence). V gave up 5 bases and J gave up 8 bases; unmatched junction bases: 10. This CDR3 spans 13 amino acids. The CDR3 region is CAWGTAATATQYF. The CDR3 bases are TGTGCCTGGGGGACAGCCGCGACGGCTACGCAGTATTTT.

J is TRBJ2-2 and V is TRBV6-5, with TRBD1 as a possible D gene (5 bases). The CDR3 spans 14 residues. CDR1 is MNHEY and CDR2 is SVGAGI in the germline V gene. Trimming took 0 bases from V and 6 from J, leaving 8 bases between them. The CDR3 nucleotides read TGTGCCAGCAGTTACTCGATCAGGGCCGGGGAGCTGTTTTTT. Translation: CASSYSIRAGELFF.

The count of this clone is one. This chain links TRBV9 with TRBJ2-5; D not certain. The CDR3 has 15 amino acids. With 5 bases removed from V and 0 bases from J, the gap between germline ends came to 14 bases. CDR1 is SGDLS and CDR2 is YYNGEE in the germline V gene. The DNA for the CDR3 is TGTGCCAGCAGTCCCCTAGGAGTATACCAAGAGACCCAGTACTTC. Protein product: CASSPLGVYQETQYF.

V gene TRBV19 combines with J gene TRBJ1-5; TRBD1 matches at 10 bases. The CDR3 is made up of 15 amino acids. V trimming: 4 bases; J trimming: 7 bases; junction bases outside the gene matches: 7. Germline V gene lookup returns CDR1 LNHDA and CDR2 SQIVND (reference sequence). DNA of the CDR3: TGTGCCAGTAGTAGGGGACAGGGGCAGGGCCAGCCCCAGCATTTT. Translating it yields CASSRGQGQGQPQHF.

This clone was seen once. The V call is TRBV30, the J call TRBJ1-6; D is uncertain. V dropped 5 bases and J dropped 6 bases, with 17 bases sitting between them. CDR1 GTSNPN and CDR2 SVGIG come from the germline V gene (reference sequence). The CDR3 extends over 15 amino acids. The CDR3 loop is CAWDTTLASNSPLHF. CDR3 nucleotides: TGTGCCTGGGATACTACTTTGGCTTCTAATTCACCCCTCCACTTT.

V usage is TRBV25-1 and J usage is TRBJ2-1; 8 nucleotides align to TRBD2. Germline CDR1 MGHDK, CDR2 SYGVNS. The junction had 4 bases not matched to a gene; V was cut back by 3 bases and J by 6 bases. The length of the CDR3 is 14 residues. CDR3: CASSEVAGSNEQFF. The DNA of the CDR3 is TGTGCCAGCAGTGAGGTAGCGGGAAGCAATGAGCAGTTCTTC.

With respect to this clone: Other nucleotide sequences from this sample produce the same CDR3. The rearrangement joins TRBV18 to TRBJ1-1; D might be TRBD1 (5 bases). V was shortened by 3 bases and J by 2 bases, with 10 bases between the two germline ends. Germline V gene sequence: CDR1 KGHSH, CDR2 LQKENI. The CDR3 length is 14 residues. As DNA, the CDR3 is TGTGCCAGCTCACCTTCCACAGGCAACACTGAAGCTTTCTTT. The encoded protein is CASSPSTGNTEAFF.

This chain uses TRBV10-3 with TRBJ2-3, with D perhaps matching TRBD1 (5 bases). Trimming removed 7 bases at V and 0 bases at J, with 11 bases between. CDR3 length: 14 residues. Germline CDR1 ENHRY, CDR2 SYGVKD. The CDR3 DNA reads as TGTGCCATCAAAGGGCAGGGTAGCACAGATACGCAGTATTTT. It translates to CAIKGQGSTDTQYF.

This chain uses TRBV6-1 with TRBJ2-1; 9 bases match TRBD1. J lost 7 bases, V lost 6 bases, and 10 bases had no gene match. The CDR3 covers 15 residues. CDR1 and CDR2 from the germline V gene are MNHNS and SASEGT. CDR3 protein: CASRDRDRAWNEQFF. CDR3 bases: TGTGCCAGCAGGGACCGGGACAGGGCGTGGAATGAGCAGTTCTTC.

CDR3 in amino acids: CASTSFSGTRASYNEQFF. The CDR3 coding sequence is TGTGCCAGCACCTCCTTTAGCGGAACTAGGGCCTCCTACAATGAGCAGTTCTTC. The chain carries TRBV7-9 and TRBJ2-1; the D gene is possibly TRBD2 (6 bases). CDR1 is SEHNR, CDR2 FQNEAQ, per germline (reference sequence). Trimming took off 7 bases at V and 0 bases at J, with 22 bases between the two ends. The CDR3 spans 18 residues.